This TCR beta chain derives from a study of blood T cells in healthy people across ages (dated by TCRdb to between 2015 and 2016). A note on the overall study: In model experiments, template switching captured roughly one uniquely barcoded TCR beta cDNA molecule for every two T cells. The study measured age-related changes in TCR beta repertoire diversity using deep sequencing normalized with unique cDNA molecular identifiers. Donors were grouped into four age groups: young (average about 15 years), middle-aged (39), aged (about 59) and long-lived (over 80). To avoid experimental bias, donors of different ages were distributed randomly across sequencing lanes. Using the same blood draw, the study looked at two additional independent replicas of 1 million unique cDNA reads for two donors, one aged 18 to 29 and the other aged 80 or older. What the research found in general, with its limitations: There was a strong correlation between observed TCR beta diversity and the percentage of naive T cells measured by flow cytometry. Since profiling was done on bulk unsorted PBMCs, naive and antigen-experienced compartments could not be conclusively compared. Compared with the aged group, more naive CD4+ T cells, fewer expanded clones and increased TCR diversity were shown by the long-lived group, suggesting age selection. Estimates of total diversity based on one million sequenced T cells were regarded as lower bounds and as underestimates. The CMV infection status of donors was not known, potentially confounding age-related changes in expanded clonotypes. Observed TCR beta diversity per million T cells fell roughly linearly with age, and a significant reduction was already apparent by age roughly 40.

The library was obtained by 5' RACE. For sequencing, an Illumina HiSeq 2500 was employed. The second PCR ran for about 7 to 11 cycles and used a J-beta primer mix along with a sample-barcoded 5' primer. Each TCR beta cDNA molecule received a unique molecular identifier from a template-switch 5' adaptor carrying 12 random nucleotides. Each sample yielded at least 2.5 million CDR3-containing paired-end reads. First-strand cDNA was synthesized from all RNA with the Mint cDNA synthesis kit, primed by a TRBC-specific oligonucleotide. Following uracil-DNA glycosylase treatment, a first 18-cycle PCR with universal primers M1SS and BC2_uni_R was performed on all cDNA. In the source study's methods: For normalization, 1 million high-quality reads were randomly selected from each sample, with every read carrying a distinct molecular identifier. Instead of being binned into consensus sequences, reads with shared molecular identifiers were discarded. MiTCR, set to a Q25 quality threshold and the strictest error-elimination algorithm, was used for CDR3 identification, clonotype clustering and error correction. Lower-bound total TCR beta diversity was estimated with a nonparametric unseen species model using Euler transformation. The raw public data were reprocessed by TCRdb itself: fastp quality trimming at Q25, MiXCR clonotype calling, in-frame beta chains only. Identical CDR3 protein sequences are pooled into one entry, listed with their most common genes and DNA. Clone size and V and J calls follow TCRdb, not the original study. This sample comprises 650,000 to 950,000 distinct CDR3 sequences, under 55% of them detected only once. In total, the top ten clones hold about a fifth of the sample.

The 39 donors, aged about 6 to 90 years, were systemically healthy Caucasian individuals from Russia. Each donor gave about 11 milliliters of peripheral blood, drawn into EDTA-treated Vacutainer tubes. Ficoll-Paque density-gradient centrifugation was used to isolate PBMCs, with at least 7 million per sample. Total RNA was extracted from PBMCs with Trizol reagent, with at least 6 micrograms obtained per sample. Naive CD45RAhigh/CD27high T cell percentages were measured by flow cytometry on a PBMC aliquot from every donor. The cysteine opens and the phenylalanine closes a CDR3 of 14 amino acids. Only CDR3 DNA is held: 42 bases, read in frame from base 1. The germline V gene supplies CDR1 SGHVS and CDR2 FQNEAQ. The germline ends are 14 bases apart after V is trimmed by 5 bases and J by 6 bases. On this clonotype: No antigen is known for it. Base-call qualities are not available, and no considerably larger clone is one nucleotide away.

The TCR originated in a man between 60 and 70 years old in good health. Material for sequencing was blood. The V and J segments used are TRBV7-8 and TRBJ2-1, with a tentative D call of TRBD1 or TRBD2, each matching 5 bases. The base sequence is TGTGCCAGCAGCCCCAGCACGGGGCCCAATGAGCAGTTCTTC. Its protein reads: CASSPSTGPNEQFF.